The entry below describes one TCR beta chain. What it binds is not known. PCR primers comprised 60 Vbeta and 13 Jbeta primers. Assay: immunoSEQ multiplex PCR; the TCRdb copy retains only in-frame clones and omits some. This table holds 150,000 to 200,000 clones, around 90% found once. These data come from a study of cytomegalovirus exposure and HLA in healthy donors. Findings of the study overall: When presence/absence was analysed, sequencing depth was taken to be roughly uniform across donors. In a later analysis, a genetic analysis reported fewer productive-TCR N-insertions in an Asian-associated ancestry cluster than the cohort average. The investigators catalogued 164 TCR beta chains as cytomegalovirus-associated.

The sequenced sample was PBMCs. The clonotype comes from a woman aged 18-30 years in good health and CMV-seronegative.

The CDR3 DNA follows: TGTGCCAGCAGCACGGGACAGGAGACAGATGGCTACACCTTC. Its translation: CASSTGQETDGYTF. The rearrangement links TRBV9 to TRBJ1-2; 8 bases align to TRBD1. Germline V gene lookup returns CDR1 SGDLS and CDR2 YYNGEE. The ends lost 4 bases at V and 6 bases at J; junction bases unmatched: 8. The length of the CDR3 is 14 residues.